This TCR beta chain was identified during a study of blood T cell repertoires in COVID-19. Study at large: The United States, Italy and Spain supplied acute and convalescent COVID-19 samples.

This clone was recorded once. Germline CDR1 is MNHNS and CDR2 is SASEGT. Trimming removed 5 bases from V and 5 bases from J; junction bases left unmatched: 2. CDR3 size: 14 residues. Here immunoSEQ multiplex PCR was the method, and the copy in TCRdb shows in-frame clones only, minus some. The profile shows 150,000 to 200,000 clones, around three quarters of them singletons. The sample comprised peripheral blood. The receptor's source is a man aged 65-85 years with active or convalescent COVID-19. V is TRBV6-1 and J is TRBJ2-4; 11 bases map to TRBD1. In DNA, the CDR3 is TGTGCCAGCAGTCGGGACAGGGGGGAAAACATTCAGTACTTC. Amino acids: CASSRDRGENIQYF.